These T cell receptor beta chains were read from a single sample in a study of blood T cell repertoires in COVID-19. The data were produced by immunoSEQ multiplex PCR, yet TCRdb's version contains in-frame clones alone and is incomplete. The repertoire holds about 57,000 clones, roughly four fifths seen once, with roughly 8.7% in the top ten. Sequenced sample: peripheral blood. These receptors all stem from an elderly woman with acute or convalescent COVID-19. Each CDR3 is given with its conserved first and last residue. The order of the fields is CDR3 protein, CDR3 DNA, J gene, D gene, V gene, CDR3 length, clone size. D genes are given only for firm matches. Rows give clone size only sometimes, using once, few, many, or a class for an expanded clone.

CDR3: CASSYGLSSNEQFF; DNA: TGTGCCAGCAGTTACGGACTAAGTAGCAATGAGCAGTTCTTC; J: TRBJ2-1; D: .; V: TRBV6-2/TRBV6-3; length: 14; size: .
CDR3: CASSLRREGEQFF; DNA: TGTGCCAGCAGTCTCAGGAGGGAGGGTGAGCAGTTCTTC; J: TRBJ2-1; D: TRBD2; V: TRBV6-5; length: 13; size: .
CDR3: CATSRVGYTGELFF; DNA: TGTGCCACCAGCAGAGTCGGGTACACCGGGGAGCTGTTTTTT; J: TRBJ2-2; D: .; V: TRBV15; length: 14; size: .
CDR3: CASSSSTSGRGNEQFF; DNA: TGCGCCAGCAGCTCCAGTACTAGCGGGAGGGGTAATGAGCAGTTCTTC; J: TRBJ2-1; D: TRBD2; V: TRBV5-1; length: 16; size: .
CDR3: CASSQEPRGEAEQFF; DNA: TGCGCCAGCAGCCAAGAGCCCAGGGGGGAGGCTGAGCAGTTCTTC; J: TRBJ2-1; D: .; V: TRBV4-1; length: 15; size: .
CDR3: CASSTRTSGITDTQYF; DNA: TGTGCCAGCAGCACCCGGACTAGCGGAATCACAGATACGCAGTATTTT; J: TRBJ2-3; D: .; V: TRBV21-1; length: 16; size: .
CDR3: CASSFAGTIGELFF; DNA: TGTGCCAGCAGTTTTGCGGGGACTATCGGGGAGCTGTTTTTT; J: TRBJ2-2; D: TRBD2; V: TRBV28; length: 14; size: .
CDR3: CASSLGVAVAGELFF; DNA: TGTGCCAGCAGCTTAGGAGTAGCGGTCGCCGGGGAGCTGTTTTTT; J: TRBJ2-2; D: .; V: TRBV13; length: 15; size: once
CDR3: CASAQTGGVHEQYF; DNA: TGTGCTAGTGCCCAAACAGGGGGCGTTCACGAGCAGTACTTC; J: TRBJ2-7; D: TRBD1; V: TRBV12-5; length: 14; size: .
CDR3: CASRGGGGSSYNEQFF; DNA: TGTGCCAGCAGGGGGGGTGGAGGGAGCTCCTACAATGAGCAGTTCTTC; J: TRBJ2-1; D: .; V: TRBV28; length: 16; size: .
CDR3: CASSRFDRDTQYF; DNA: TGTGCCAGCAGCCGCTTCGATAGAGATACGCAGTATTTT; J: TRBJ2-3; D: .; V: TRBV14; length: 13; size: .
CDR3: CASSHGGSNEKLFF; DNA: TGTGCCAGCAGCCACGGGGGGAGTAATGAAAAACTGTTTTTT; J: TRBJ1-4; D: .; V: TRBV5-4; length: 14; size: .
CDR3: CASLQGGTEAFF; DNA: TGTGCCAGCCTCCAAGGCGGGACTGAAGCTTTCTTT; J: TRBJ1-1; D: .; V: TRBV18; length: 12; size: .
CDR3: CASSPARNEQFF; DNA: TGTGCCAGTAGTCCTGCTAGAAATGAGCAGTTCTTC; J: TRBJ2-1; D: .; V: TRBV19; length: 12; size: .
CDR3: CASSSSYEQYF; DNA: TGTGCCAGCAGTTCATCCTACGAGCAGTACTTC; J: TRBJ2-7; D: .; V: TRBV27; length: 11; size: .
CDR3: CASSLDVRVLGTGELFF; DNA: TGCGCCAGCAGCTTGGATGTGAGGGTGTTAGGGACCGGGGAGCTGTTTTTT; J: TRBJ2-2; D: .; V: TRBV5-1; length: 17; size: few
CDR3: CASSKTISTDTQYF; DNA: TGTGCCAGCAGCAAGACAATTAGCACAGATACGCAGTATTTT; J: TRBJ2-3; D: .; V: TRBV27; length: 14; size: once
CDR3: CASSLDQAYEQYF; DNA: TGTGCCAGCAGCCTAGACCAGGCCTACGAGCAGTACTTC; J: TRBJ2-7; D: .; V: TRBV11-3; length: 13; size: few
CDR3: CASLKSTATNEKLFF; DNA: TGTGCCAGCCTCAAATCGACAGCAACTAATGAAAAACTGTTTTTT; J: TRBJ1-4; D: .; V: TRBV2; length: 15; size: few
CDR3: CASSSGTSHEQFF; DNA: TGTGCCAGCAGTTCCGGGACTAGCCATGAGCAGTTCTTC; J: TRBJ2-1; D: TRBD2; V: TRBV6-2/TRBV6-3; length: 13; size: .
CDR3: CAWKVAGSYNSPLHF; DNA: TGTGCCTGGAAGGTAGCGGGCTCCTATAATTCACCCCTCCACTTT; J: TRBJ1-6; D: .; V: TRBV30; length: 15; size: .
CDR3: CASTKDRNVYGYTF; DNA: TGTGCCAGCACCAAGGACAGGAACGTATATGGCTACACCTTC; J: TRBJ1-2; D: TRBD1; V: TRBV5-8; length: 14; size: .
CDR3: CASSQRDRVTGNTIYF; DNA: TGTGCCAGCAGCCAAAGAGACAGGGTAACTGGAAACACCATATATTTT; J: TRBJ1-3; D: TRBD1; V: TRBV11-2; length: 16; size: once
CDR3: CASSSGQGADTQYF; DNA: TGTGCCAGCAGCTCGGGACAGGGGGCCGATACGCAGTATTTT; J: TRBJ2-3; D: TRBD1; V: TRBV7-9; length: 14; size: .
CDR3: CASSQGTGGPVEQYF; DNA: TGTGCCAGCAGCCAAGGGACAGGGGGCCCAGTTGAGCAGTACTTC; J: TRBJ2-7; D: TRBD1; V: TRBV3-1/TRBV3-2; length: 15; size: .
CDR3: CASRGTGLAATNEQFF; DNA: TGTGCCAGCAGGGGGACGGGACTAGCGGCGACCAATGAGCAGTTCTTC; J: TRBJ2-1; D: TRBD2; V: TRBV3-1/TRBV3-2; length: 16; size: .
CDR3: CASSVDLYPGSGNTIYF; DNA: TGTGCCAGCAGCGTAGATCTCTACCCAGGGTCTGGAAACACCATATATTTT; J: TRBJ1-3; D: .; V: TRBV9; length: 17; size: .
CDR3: CASSLETSGGPPADTQYF; DNA: TGCGCCAGCAGCCTAGAGACTAGCGGGGGCCCCCCGGCAGATACGCAGTATTTT; J: TRBJ2-3; D: TRBD2; V: TRBV5-1; length: 18; size: .
CDR3: CASSERRVYGYTF; DNA: TGTGCCAGCAGTGAACGGAGGGTTTATGGCTACACCTTC; J: TRBJ1-2; D: .; V: TRBV6-1; length: 13; size: .
CDR3: CASGDRGAGETQYF; DNA: TGTGCCAGTGGGGACAGGGGAGCGGGAGAGACCCAGTACTTC; J: TRBJ2-5; D: TRBD1; V: TRBV11-2; length: 14; size: .
CDR3: CASSQDTADRGQETQYF; DNA: TGTGCCAGCAGCCAAGATACGGCGGACAGGGGGCAGGAGACCCAGTACTTC; J: TRBJ2-5; D: TRBD1; V: TRBV4-2; length: 17; size: .
CDR3: CASSPVSGGFYNEQFF; DNA: TGCGCCAGCAGCCCTGTATCGGGAGGGTTCTACAATGAGCAGTTCTTC; J: TRBJ2-1; D: TRBD2; V: TRBV5-1; length: 16; size: .
CDR3: CATSREPPTYSGANVLTF; DNA: TGTGCCACCAGCAGAGAACCCCCTACCTATTCTGGGGCCAACGTCCTGACTTTC; J: TRBJ2-6; D: .; V: TRBV15; length: 18; size: .
CDR3: CASSPRAINTGELFF; DNA: TGTGCCAGCAGCCCCCGAGCAATTAACACCGGGGAGCTGTTTTTT; J: TRBJ2-2; D: .; V: TRBV7-7; length: 15; size: .
CDR3: CASSPRWGEGTYNEQFF; DNA: TGTGCCAGCAGCCCCCGCTGGGGGGAGGGCACCTACAATGAGCAGTTCTTC; J: TRBJ2-1; D: TRBD2; V: TRBV9; length: 17; size: .
CDR3: CAWSRRATPRSYNEQFF; DNA: TGTGCCTGGAGTAGGAGGGCCACCCCCCGCTCCTACAATGAGCAGTTCTTC; J: TRBJ2-1; D: .; V: TRBV30; length: 17; size: .
CDR3: CASSLGERYEQYF; DNA: TGCGCCAGCAGCTTGGGGGAGCGCTACGAGCAGTACTTC; J: TRBJ2-7; D: .; V: TRBV5-1; length: 13; size: .
CDR3: CASSPYQETQYF; DNA: TGTGCCAGCTCACCCTACCAAGAGACCCAGTACTTC; J: TRBJ2-5; D: .; V: TRBV18; length: 12; size: .
CDR3: CASSSSGGLGYEQYF; DNA: TGTGCCAGCAGTTCGAGCGGTGGATTGGGCTACGAGCAGTACTTC; J: TRBJ2-7; D: .; V: TRBV6-7; length: 15; size: .
CDR3: CATSDSSGGARFLFF; DNA: TGTGCCACCAGTGATTCCAGCGGGGGGGCCCGTTTCCTGTTCTTC; J: TRBJ2-1; D: TRBD2; V: TRBV24-1; length: 15; size: .